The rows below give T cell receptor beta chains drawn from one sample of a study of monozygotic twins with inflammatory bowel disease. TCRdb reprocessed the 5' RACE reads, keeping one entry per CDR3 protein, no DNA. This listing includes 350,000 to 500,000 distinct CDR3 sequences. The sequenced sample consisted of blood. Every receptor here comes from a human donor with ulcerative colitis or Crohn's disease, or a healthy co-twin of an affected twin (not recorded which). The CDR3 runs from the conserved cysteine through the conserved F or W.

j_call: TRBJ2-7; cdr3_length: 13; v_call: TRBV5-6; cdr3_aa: CASQRSGAYEQYF
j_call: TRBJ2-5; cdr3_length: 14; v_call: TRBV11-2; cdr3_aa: CASSRGADQETQYF
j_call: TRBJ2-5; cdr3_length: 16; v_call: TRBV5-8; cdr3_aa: CASSLLPWGSQETQYF
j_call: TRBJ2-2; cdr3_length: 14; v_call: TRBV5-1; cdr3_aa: CASSLDHGTGELFF
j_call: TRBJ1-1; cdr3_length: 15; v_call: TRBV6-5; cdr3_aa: CASSYSAGEYTEAFF
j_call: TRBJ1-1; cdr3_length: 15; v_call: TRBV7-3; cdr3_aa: CASSLGPGMNTEAFF
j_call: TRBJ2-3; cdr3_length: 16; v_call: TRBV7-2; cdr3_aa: CASSLVAGRSTDTQYF
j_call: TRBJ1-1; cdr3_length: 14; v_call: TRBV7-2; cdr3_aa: CASSSQGMNTEAFF
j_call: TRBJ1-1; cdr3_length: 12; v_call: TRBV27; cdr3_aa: CASSARSAEAFF
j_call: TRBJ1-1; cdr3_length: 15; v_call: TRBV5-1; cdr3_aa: CASSLDGRRNTEAFF
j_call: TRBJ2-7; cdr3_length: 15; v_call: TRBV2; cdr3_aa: CASSAPGTASYEQYF
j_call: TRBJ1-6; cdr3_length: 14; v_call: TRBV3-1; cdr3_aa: CASSQTGIGTPLHF
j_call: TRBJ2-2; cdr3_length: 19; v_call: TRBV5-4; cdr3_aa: CASSLGDWGTSGSTGELFF
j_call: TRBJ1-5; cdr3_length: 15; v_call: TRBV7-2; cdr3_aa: CASSLDRSSNQPQHF
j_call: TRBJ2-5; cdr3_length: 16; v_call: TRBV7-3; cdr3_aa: CASSPSGGRYQETQYF
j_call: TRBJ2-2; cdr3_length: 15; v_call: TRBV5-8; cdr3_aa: CASSLTYFSTGELFF
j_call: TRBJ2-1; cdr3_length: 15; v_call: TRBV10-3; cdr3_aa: CTISEPSGRFDEQFF
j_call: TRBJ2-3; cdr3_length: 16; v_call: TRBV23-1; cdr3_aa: CASSQNSDFHTDTQYF
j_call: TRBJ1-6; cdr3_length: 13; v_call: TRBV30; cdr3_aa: CAWRTAYNSPLHF
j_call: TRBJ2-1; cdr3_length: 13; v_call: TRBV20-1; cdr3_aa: CSVNAVAVLEQLF
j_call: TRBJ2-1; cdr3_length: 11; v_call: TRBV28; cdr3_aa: CASSDLTEQFF
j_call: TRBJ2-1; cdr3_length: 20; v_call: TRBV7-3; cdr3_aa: CASSLAPGLAGDRSYNEQFF
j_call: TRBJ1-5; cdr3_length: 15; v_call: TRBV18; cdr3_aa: CASSPSGQVNQPQHF
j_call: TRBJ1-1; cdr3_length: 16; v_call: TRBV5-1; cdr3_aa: CASSPGQVAGSTEAFF
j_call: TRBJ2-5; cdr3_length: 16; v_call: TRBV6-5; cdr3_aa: CASSYGLAGGDETQYF
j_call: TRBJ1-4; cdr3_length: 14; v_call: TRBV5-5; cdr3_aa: CASSPVSTNEKLFF
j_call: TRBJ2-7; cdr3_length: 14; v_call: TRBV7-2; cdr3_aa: CASSLAGLANDQYF
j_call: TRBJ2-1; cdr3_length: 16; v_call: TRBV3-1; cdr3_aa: CASSRLGTPVSNEQFF
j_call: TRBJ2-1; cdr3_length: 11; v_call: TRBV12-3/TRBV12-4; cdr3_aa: CATSTGYEQFF
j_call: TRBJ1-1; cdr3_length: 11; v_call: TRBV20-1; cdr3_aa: CSALNRGQAFF
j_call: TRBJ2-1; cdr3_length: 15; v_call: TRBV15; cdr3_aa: CATSKEGGSYNEQFF
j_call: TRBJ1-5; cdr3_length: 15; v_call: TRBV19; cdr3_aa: CASSGATVVNQPQHF
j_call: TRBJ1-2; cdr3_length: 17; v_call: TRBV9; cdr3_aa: CASSPHTGTGTNYGYTF
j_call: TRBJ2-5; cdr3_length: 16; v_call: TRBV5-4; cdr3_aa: CASSLSLGAGQETQYF
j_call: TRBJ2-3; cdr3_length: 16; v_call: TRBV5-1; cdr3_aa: CASSLFTGTTTDTQYF
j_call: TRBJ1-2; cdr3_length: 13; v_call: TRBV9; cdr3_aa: CASSVDSNYGYTF
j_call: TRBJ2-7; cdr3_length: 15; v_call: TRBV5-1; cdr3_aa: CASSQGGPPSYEQYF
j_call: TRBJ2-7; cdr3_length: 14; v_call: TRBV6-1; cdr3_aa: CATQRGTGNYEQYF
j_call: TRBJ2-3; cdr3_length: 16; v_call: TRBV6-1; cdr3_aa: CASSGRRLASTDTQYF
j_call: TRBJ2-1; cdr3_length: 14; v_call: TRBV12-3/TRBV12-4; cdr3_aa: CASSRRDNYNEQFF
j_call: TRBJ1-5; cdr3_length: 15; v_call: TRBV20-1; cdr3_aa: CSATRPGARNQPQHF
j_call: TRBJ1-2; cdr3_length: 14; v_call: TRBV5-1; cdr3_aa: CASSYSPDSDGYTF